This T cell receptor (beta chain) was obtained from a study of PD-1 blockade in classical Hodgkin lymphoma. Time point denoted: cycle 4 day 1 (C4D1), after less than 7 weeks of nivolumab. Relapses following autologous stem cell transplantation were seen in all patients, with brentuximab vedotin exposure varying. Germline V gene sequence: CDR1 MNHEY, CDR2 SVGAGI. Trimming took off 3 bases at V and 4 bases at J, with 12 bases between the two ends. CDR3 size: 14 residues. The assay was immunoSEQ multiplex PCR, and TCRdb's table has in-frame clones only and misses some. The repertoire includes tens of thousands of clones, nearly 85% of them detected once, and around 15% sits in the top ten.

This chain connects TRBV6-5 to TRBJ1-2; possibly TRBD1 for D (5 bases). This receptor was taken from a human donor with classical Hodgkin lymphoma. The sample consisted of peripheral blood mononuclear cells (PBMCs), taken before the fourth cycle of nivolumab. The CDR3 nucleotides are TGTGCCAGCAGTTATGGGGACGGGACCTATGGCTACACCTTC. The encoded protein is CASSYGDGTYGYTF.